This TCR beta chain derives from a study of early T cells in non-severe SARS-CoV-2 infection. Study context: The chains were unpaired, and the sequenced material was bulk RNA from unsorted whole blood. Study results and caveats: Anti-spike CD8 responses were favored by VDJdb matching, which missed private and CD4 specificities.

cDNA molecules, individually, were tagged with unique molecular identifiers. TCRdb re-called the 5' RACE reads with MiXCR, one entry per CDR3 protein. The table lists some 77,000 distinct CDR3 sequences, around 13% of them singletons, with around 1.2% in the top ten. With V trimmed by 3 bases and J by 8 bases, 8 bases remained unmatched. The CDR3 is made up of 13 amino acids. CDR1 is DFQATT, CDR2 SNEGSKA, per germline (reference sequence). This clonotype was counted many times. Its antigen is not known. The sequence derives from an adult who was a healthcare worker with PCR-confirmed SARS-CoV-2 infection or an uninfected control (not recorded which). Sequencing was carried out using whole blood. This chain connects TRBV20-1 to TRBJ1-1; 8 positions agree with TRBD1. The CDR3 spells CSARTGVSTEAFF. The CDR3, as DNA: TGCAGTGCTAGGACAGGGGTTTCCACCGAAGCTTTCTTT.